Below, 12 T cell receptor beta chains from the same sample are listed, as sequenced in a study of blood T cell repertoires in COVID-19. Libraries were prepared by immunoSEQ multiplex PCR; TCRdb keeps only in-frame clonotypes and omits some of them. The profile shows about 95,000 clones, approximately 87% of them singletons. Source material: peripheral blood. The receptors were gathered from a human donor in a cohort sampled during active COVID-19.

The chain has TRBV23-1 and TRBJ2-1; 9 bases map to TRBD2. TRBV23-1 is placed among ORFs of uncertain function. Trimming removed 0 bases from V and 5 bases from J; junction bases left unmatched: 5. CDR3 length: 16 residues. The CDR3 here is CASSQSLAGSNNEQFF. CDR3 sequence (DNA): TGCGCCAGCAGTCAATCCCTAGCGGGGAGTAACAATGAGCAGTTCTTC.

V usage is TRBV6-2 or TRBV6-3 and J usage is TRBJ1-1, with a weak D call TRBD1 (5 bases). V lost 5 bases, J lost 1 base, and 11 bases lay in between. Germline CDR1 and CDR2: MNHEY and SVGEGT. The CDR3 has 14 residues. The CDR3 here is CASSTRQKNTEAFF. CDR3 coding DNA: TGTGCCAGCAGTACCCGACAGAAGAACACTGAAGCTTTCTTT.

This chain connects TRBV29-1 to TRBJ1-1; the D is unclear. The V end was cut by 5 bases, the J end by 3 bases, with 10 bases between. The CDR3 consists of 12 residues. In germline, CDR1 is SQVTM, CDR2 ANQGSEA. CDR3 residues: CSVLDSDTEAFF. The CDR3 DNA reads TGCAGCGTTCTGGACTCCGACACTGAAGCTTTCTTT.

This clone has a single count. The V call is TRBV19, the J call TRBJ1-2, with D possibly TRBD1 on 5 matching bases. Germline CDR1 LNHDA, CDR2 SQIVND (reference sequence). Trimming took 3 bases from V and 6 from J, leaving 23 bases between them. The CDR3 is 17 amino acids. In DNA form, the CDR3 reads TGTGCCAGTAGTATTTCACAGGCGCGGCCCTCCTCCCATGGCTACACCTTC. It yields the protein CASSISQARPSSHGYTF.

As DNA, the CDR3 is TGCGCCAGCAGCTTAGAAATTAGCGGGGGGCTGCTTGAGCAGTTCTTC. Translating it yields CASSLEISGGLLEQFF. The chain combines TRBV5-1 with TRBJ2-1; TRBD2 aligns across 10 bases. Trimming took 2 bases from V and 9 from J; bases not matched to a gene: 11. The CDR3 runs 16 residues. The germline V gene has CDR1 SGHRS and CDR2 YFSETQ.

This chain connects TRBV11-2 to TRBJ2-1, with D perhaps matching TRBD2 (5 bases). The CDR3 runs 13 residues. Germline CDR1 SGHAT, CDR2 FQNNGV. V lost 2 bases and J lost 9, with 11 bases in between. The DNA for the CDR3 is TGTGCCAGCAGCTTAATTAGCGTGACTGAGCAGTTCTTC. Translating gives CASSLISVTEQFF.

The chain employs TRBV25-1 and TRBJ1-1; no clear D gene. The V gene lost 2 bases and the J gene lost 4 bases, with 8 bases spanning the gap. Germline V gene data show CDR1 as MGHDK and CDR2 as SYGVNS. The CDR3 length is 13 residues. DNA of the CDR3: TGTGCCAGCAGTGAACCGGGAGGCACTGAAGCTTTCTTT. Its translation is CASSEPGGTEAFF.

The CDR3 DNA is TGTGCCAGTAGTATAGTAGGCAAAATGACTTTCTATGGCTACACCTTC. As protein: CASSIVGKMTFYGYTF. This rearrangement joins TRBV19 to TRBJ1-2; D is unclear. V was cut by 1 base and J by 4 bases, with 16 bases left in between. The CDR3 is made up of 16 amino acids. CDR1 LNHDA and CDR2 SQIVND come from the germline V gene (reference sequence). Using reference TRBV19 and TRBJ1-2 for the parts outside the CDR3, the full variable domain is DGGITQSPKYLFRKEGQNVTLSCEQNLNHDAMYWYRQDPGQGLRLIYYSQIVNDFQKGDIAEGYSVSREKKESFPLTVTSAQKNPTAFYLCASSIVGKMTFYGYTFGSGTRLTVV.

This chain uses TRBV3-1 (or the pseudogene TRBV3-2) with TRBJ2-3, with D tentatively TRBD2 (5 bases). This CDR3 has 15 amino acids. Germline CDR1 and CDR2: LGHDT and YNNKEL (reference sequence). Deletions cut 4 bases from V and 2 bases from J, with 13 bases between. The CDR3 protein is CASSPSGGNTDTQYF. The CDR3 nucleotides are TGTGCCAGCAGCCCCAGCGGCGGAAACACAGATACGCAGTATTTT.

CDR3 coding DNA: TGTGCCAGCAGCCCCCCCCGGGGAGTTGAAAAACTGTTTTTT. Its protein product is CASSPPRGVEKLFF. The chain combines TRBV28 with TRBJ1-4; D remains unclear. Per the germline V gene, CDR1 is MDHEN and CDR2 is SYDVKM. The V and J ends lost 6 bases and 7 bases respectively, with 15 bases between them. CDR3 length equals 14 residues. The whole variable domain, filled in from reference TRBV28 and TRBJ1-4, reads DVKVTQSSRYLVKRTGEKVFLECVQDMDHENMFWYRQDPGLGLRLIYFSYDVKMKEKGDIPEGYSVSREKKERFSLILESASTNQTSMYLCASSPPRGVEKLFFGSGTQLSVL.

The chain combines TRBV27 with TRBJ1-1, with a tentative D call TRBD1 (6 bases). V was clipped by 3 bases and J by 5 bases, with 7 bases between them. Per the germline V gene, CDR1 is MNHEY and CDR2 is SMNVEV (reference sequence). This CDR3 comprises 12 residues. The CDR3 loop reads CASSFQGTEAFF. CDR3 bases: TGTGCCAGCAGTTTTCAGGGGACTGAAGCTTTCTTT.

The gene calls are TRBV19 and TRBJ2-6; TRBD1 matches 7 bases. Trimming took 6 bases from V and 0 from J; bases not matched to a gene: 5. This CDR3 is built from 16 residues. Germline CDR1 reads LNHDA; CDR2 reads SQIVND (reference sequence). CDR3 sequence: CASRRQGGSGANVLTF. The CDR3, as DNA: TGTGCCAGTAGGAGACAGGGTGGCTCTGGGGCCAACGTCCTGACTTTC.